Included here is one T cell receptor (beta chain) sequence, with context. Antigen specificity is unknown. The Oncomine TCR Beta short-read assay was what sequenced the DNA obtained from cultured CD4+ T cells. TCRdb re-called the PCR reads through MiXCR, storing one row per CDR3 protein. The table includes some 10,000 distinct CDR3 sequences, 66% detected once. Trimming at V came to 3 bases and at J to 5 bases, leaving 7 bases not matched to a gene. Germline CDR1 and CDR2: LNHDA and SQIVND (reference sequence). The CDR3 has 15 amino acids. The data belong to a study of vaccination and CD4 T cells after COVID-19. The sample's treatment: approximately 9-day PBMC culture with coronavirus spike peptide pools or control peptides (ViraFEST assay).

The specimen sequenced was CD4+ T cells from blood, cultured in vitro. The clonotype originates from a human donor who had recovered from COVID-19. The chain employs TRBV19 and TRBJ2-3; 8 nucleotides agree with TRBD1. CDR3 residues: CASSIRTGPEDTQYF. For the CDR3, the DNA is TGTGCCAGTAGTATTAGGACAGGGCCAGAAGATACGCAGTATTTT.